This TCR beta chain was sequenced for a study of immune characterization of retroperitoneal liposarcoma. The V end lost 3 bases, the J end lost 10 bases, and 19 bases lay between the germline ends. CDR3 size: 15 residues. TCRdb reprocessed the PCR reads via MiXCR and lists one record per CDR3 protein. The sample has around 19,000 distinct CDR3 sequences, 35% to 40% seen once. This TCR was sampled from a male donor with retroperitoneal liposarcoma. The rearrangement links TRBV12-3 or TRBV12-4 to TRBJ2-1; D perhaps matches TRBD2 (5 bases). The sample taken for sequencing was blood. The DNA for the CDR3 is TGTGCCAGCAGTTTTAGCGCCTCTAAGCCCTACGAGCAGTTCTTC. Protein: CASSFSASKPYEQFF.